This TCR beta chain was observed in a study of blood T cell repertoires in COVID-19. Only in-frame clones appear in the TCRdb table, and some are missing; sequencing was by immunoSEQ multiplex PCR. The data contain approximately 130,000 clones, over 75% of them singletons. Trimming took off 4 bases at V and 5 bases at J, with 13 bases between the two ends. Germline loops: CDR1 SGDLS, CDR2 YYNGEE. The CDR3 consists of 14 residues. The specimen was peripheral blood. The sequence was obtained from a man in his sixties or seventies with active or convalescent COVID-19. The chain joins TRBV9 to TRBJ2-1; D may be TRBD2 (6 bases). CDR3 sequence reads: CASSSQAGHNEQFF. Here the CDR3 DNA reads TGTGCCAGCAGCTCCCAAGCGGGTCACAATGAGCAGTTCTTC.